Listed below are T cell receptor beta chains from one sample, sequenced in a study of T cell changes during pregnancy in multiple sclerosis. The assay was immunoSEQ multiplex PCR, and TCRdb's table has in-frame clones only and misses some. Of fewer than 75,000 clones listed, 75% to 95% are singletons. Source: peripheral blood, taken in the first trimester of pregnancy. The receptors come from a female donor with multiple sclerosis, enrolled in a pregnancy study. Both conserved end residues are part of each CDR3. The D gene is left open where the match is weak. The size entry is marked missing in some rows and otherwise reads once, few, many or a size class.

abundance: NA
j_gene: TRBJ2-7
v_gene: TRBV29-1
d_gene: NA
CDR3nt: TGCAGCGTCCGGACAGATGTAAGGAGCGAGCAGTACTTC
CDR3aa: CSVRTDVRSEQYF

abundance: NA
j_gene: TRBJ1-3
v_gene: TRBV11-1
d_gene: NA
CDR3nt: TGTGCCAGCGCAGACAGATACTCTGGAAACACCATATATTTT
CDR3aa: CASADRYSGNTIYF

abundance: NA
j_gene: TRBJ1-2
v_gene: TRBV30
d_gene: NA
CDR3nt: TGTGCCTGGAGTCCCCCTATAATCAGGGATGGCTACACCTTC
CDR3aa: CAWSPPIIRDGYTF

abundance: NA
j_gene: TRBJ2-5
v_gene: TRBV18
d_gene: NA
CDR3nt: TGTGCCAGCTCACCGATGAGGTCCCCGACCCAGTACTTC
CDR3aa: CASSPMRSPTQYF

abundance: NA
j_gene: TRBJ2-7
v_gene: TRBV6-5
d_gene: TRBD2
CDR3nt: TGTGCCAGCAGCCCTAGCGGGGGGCCATACGAGCAGTACTTC
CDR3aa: CASSPSGGPYEQYF

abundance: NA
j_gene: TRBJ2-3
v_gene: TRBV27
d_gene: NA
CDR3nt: TGTGCCAGCTCCCCGAGAAAGCGATCTAGCACAGATACGCAGTATTTT
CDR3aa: CASSPRKRSSTDTQYF

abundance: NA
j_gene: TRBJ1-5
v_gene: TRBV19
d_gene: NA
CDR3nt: TGTGCCACCGCCGAGGTTAATAGCAATCAGCCCCAGCATTTT
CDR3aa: CATAEVNSNQPQHF

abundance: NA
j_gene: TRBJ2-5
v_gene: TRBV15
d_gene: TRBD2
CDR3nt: TGTGCCACCCTACCGAAGGGAGGGAAGACCCAGTACTTC
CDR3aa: CATLPKGGKTQYF

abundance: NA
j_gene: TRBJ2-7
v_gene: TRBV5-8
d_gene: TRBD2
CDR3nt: TGTGCCAGCAGCTCCCGGACTAGCGGGAGATCACGAGAGCAGTACTTC
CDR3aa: CASSSRTSGRSREQYF

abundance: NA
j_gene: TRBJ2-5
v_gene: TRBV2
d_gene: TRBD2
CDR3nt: TGTGCCAGCAGGAGACTAGCGGGAGGGGGAGAGACCCAGTACTTC
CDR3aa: CASRRLAGGGETQYF

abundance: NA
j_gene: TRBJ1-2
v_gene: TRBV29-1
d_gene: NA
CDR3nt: TGCAGCGCCCCAACGTCGGGGGGAGGGGGCTACACCTTC
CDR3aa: CSAPTSGGGGYTF

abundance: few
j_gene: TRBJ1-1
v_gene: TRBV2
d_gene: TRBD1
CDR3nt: TGTGCCAGCAGTAAGACAGGGATGACTGAAGCTTTCTTT
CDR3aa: CASSKTGMTEAFF

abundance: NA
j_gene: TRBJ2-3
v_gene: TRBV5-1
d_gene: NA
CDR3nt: TGCGCCAGCAGCTTCGGTAGCACAGATACGCAGTATTTT
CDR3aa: CASSFGSTDTQYF

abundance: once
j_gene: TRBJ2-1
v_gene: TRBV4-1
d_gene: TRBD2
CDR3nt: TGCGCCAGCAGCCAAGATTTCTTTTCGCTAGCGGGGACCCAGTTTCAGCAGTTCTTC
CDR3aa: CASSQDFFSLAGTQFQQFF

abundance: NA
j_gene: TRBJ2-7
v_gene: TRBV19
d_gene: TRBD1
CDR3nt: TGTGCCAGTAGTTTGGGACAGGTTGGCTACGAGCAGTACTTC
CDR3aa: CASSLGQVGYEQYF

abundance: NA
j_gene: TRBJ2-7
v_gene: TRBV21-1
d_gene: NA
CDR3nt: TGTGCCAGCACCCTGCTAGCGGAGACCGTGGGGGTGGAGTACGAGCAGTACTTC
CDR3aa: CASTLLAETVGVEYEQYF

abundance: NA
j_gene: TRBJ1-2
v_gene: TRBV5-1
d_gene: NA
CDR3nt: TGCGCCAGCAGCTTGGAGCGGGGCTATGGCTACACCTTC
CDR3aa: CASSLERGYGYTF

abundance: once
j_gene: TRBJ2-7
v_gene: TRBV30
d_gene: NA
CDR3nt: TGTGCCTGGAGTGTGGGGGCAGGGGCCTACGAGCAGTACTTC
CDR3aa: CAWSVGAGAYEQYF

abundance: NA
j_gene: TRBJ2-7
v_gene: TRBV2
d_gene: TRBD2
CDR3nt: TGTGCCAGCAGTACGGGGGGAAGCCGGGACGAGCAGTACTTC
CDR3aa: CASSTGGSRDEQYF

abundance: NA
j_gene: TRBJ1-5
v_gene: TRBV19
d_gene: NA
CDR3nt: TGTGCCCGTCGGGATGGGAGGGTAAACAATCAGTCCCAGCATTTT
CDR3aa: CARRDGRVNNQSQHF

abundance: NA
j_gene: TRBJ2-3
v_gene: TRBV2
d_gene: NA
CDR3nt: TGTGCCAGCAGTGAGAGGGCTTTGGATACGCAGTATTTT
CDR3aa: CASSERALDTQYF

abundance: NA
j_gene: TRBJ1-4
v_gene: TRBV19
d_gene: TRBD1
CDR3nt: TGTGCCAGTAGCCGAGACAGGGAAGTGGTCGACCAACTGTTTTTT
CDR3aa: CASSRDREVVDQLFF

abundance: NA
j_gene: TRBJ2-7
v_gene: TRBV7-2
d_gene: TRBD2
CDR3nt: TGTGCCAGCAGCAAAGACGTAGCGGGGGGCCTTTACGAGCAGTACTTC
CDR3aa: CASSKDVAGGLYEQYF

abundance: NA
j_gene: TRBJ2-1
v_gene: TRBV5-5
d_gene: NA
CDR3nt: TGTGCCAGCAGCTCGTACGGGGACAATGAGCAGTTCTTC
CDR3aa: CASSSYGDNEQFF

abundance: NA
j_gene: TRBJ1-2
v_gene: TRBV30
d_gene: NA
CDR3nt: TGTGCCTGGAGCCAGCTTCCCGACAGGTCAAATGGCTACACCTTC
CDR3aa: CAWSQLPDRSNGYTF

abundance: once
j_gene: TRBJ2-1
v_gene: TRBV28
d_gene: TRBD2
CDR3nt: TGTGCCAGCAGTTCCCTAGCGGGAGGACCCTACAATGAGCAGTTCTTC
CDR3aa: CASSSLAGGPYNEQFF

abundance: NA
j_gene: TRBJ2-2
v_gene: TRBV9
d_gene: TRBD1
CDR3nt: TGTGCCAGCAGCGTAGGTTCGACAGGGATCGACACCGGGGAGCTGTTTTTT
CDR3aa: CASSVGSTGIDTGELFF

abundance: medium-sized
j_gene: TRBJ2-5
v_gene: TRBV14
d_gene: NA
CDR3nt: TGTGCCAGCACTAAGGACTTCCAAGAGACCCAGTACTTC
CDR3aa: CASTKDFQETQYF

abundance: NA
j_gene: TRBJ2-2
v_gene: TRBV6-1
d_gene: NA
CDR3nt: TGTGCCAGCAGTGCCAGGGCGGTCGACACCGGGGAGCTGTTTTTT
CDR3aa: CASSARAVDTGELFF

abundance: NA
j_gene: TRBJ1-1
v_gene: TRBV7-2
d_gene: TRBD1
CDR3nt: TGTGCCAGCAGCTTCCGACAGGGTTGGACTGAAGCTTTCTTT
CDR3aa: CASSFRQGWTEAFF

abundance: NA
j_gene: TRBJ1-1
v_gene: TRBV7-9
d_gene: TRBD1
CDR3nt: TGTGCCAGCAGCAAGGACAGGGTGAACACTGAAGCTTTCTTT
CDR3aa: CASSKDRVNTEAFF

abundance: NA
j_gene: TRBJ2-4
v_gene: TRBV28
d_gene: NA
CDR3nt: TGTGCCAGCAGTTTATACGGTGCCAAAAACATTCAGTACTTC
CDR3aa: CASSLYGAKNIQYF

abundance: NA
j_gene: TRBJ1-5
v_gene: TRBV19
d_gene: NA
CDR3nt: TGTGCCAGTAGTCCGTGGGAGCAGCCCCAGCATTTT
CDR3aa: CASSPWEQPQHF

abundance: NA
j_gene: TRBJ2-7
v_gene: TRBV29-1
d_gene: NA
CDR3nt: TGCAGCGCCTACCGGGACACCTACGAGCAGTACTTC
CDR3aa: CSAYRDTYEQYF

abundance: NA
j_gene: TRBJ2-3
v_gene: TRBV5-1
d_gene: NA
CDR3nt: TGCGCCAGCAATGGGATGACTAGTAAATTAGATACGCAGTATTTT
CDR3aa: CASNGMTSKLDTQYF

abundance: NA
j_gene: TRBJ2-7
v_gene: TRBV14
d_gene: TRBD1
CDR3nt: TGTGCCAGCAGCCAGGGGTTCGGGACAGGGGGCCACGAGCAGTACTTC
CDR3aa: CASSQGFGTGGHEQYF

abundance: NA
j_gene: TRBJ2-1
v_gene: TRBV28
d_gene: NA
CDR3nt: TGTGCCAGCAGTTTAACCGGGACTCCACTAGATCAAAACCGGGACCGCAATGAGCAGTTCTTC
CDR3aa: CASSLTGTPLDQNRDRNEQFF

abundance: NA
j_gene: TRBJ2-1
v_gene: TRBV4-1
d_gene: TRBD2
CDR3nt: TGCGCCAGCAGCCAGGGAGGGAGGGATGAGCAGTTCTTC
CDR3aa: CASSQGGRDEQFF

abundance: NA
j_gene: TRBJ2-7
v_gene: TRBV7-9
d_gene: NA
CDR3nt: TGTGCCAGCAGCTTCCGACAGTCCTACGAGCAGTACTTC
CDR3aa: CASSFRQSYEQYF

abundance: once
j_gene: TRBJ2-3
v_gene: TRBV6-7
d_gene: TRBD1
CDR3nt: TGTGCCAGCAGTTACTCGAGAAGAGGGGGTGGTACAGGGGATTTTTCTAGCACAGATACGCAGTATTTT
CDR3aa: CASSYSRRGGGTGDFSSTDTQYF

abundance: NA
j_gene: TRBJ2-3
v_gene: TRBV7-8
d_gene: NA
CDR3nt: TGTGCCAGCAGCTTGGACAGTACTAGCACAGATACGCAGTATTTT
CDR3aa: CASSLDSTSTDTQYF

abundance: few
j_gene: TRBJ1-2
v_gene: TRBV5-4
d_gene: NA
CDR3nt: TGTGCCAGCAGCCGGCGGGGGGAGGACTATGGCTACACCTTC
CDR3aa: CASSRRGEDYGYTF

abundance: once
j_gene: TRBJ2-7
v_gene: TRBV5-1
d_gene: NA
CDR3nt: TGCGCCAGCAGCTTGGCCGGACATCCCTACGAGCAGTACTTC
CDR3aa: CASSLAGHPYEQYF

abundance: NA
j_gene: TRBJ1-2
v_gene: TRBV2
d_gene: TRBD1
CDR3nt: TGTGCCAGCAGTGAAACGGGACAGGGTGGTGGTAACTATGGCTACACCTTC
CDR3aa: CASSETGQGGGNYGYTF

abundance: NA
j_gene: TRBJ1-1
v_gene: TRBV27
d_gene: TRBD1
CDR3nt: TGTGCCAGCCTCGTGACAGGGGGCGCCAGGAACACTGAAGCTTTCTTT
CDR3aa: CASLVTGGARNTEAFF

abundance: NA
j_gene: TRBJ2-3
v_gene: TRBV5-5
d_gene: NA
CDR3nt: TGTGCCAGCATGAGTTCCGGTGCAGATACGCAGTATTTT
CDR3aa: CASMSSGADTQYF

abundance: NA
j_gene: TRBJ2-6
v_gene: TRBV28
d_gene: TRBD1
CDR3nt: TGTGCCAGCAGCCAGAGACAGGGGGCCGCTGGGGCCAACGTCCTGACTTTC
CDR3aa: CASSQRQGAAGANVLTF

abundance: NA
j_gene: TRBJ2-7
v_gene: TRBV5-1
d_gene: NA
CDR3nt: TGCGCCAGCAGCTTGCCGACAGATACCTACGAGCAGTACTTC
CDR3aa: CASSLPTDTYEQYF

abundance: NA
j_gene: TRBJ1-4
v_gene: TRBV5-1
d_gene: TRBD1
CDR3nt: TGCGCCAGCAGCTTGGTGGGACAGGGGGCCGCGGATGAAAAACTGTTTTTT
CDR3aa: CASSLVGQGAADEKLFF

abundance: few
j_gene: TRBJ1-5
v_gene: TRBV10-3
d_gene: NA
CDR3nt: TGTGCCATCAGTGAGTCCCCGAGGGAGCAGCCCCAGCATTTT
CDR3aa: CAISESPREQPQHF

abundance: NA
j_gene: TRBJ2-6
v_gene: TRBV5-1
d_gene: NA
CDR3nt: TGCGCCAGCAGCTTGGTAGAAACTGGGGCCAACGTCCTGACTTTC
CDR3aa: CASSLVETGANVLTF

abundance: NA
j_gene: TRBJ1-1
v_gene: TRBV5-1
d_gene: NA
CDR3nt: TGCGCCAGCAGCGGCGGGGGGGGGACTGAAGCTTTCTTT
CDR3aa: CASSGGGGTEAFF

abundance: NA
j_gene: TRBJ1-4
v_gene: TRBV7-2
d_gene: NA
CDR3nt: TGTGCCAGCAGCCCCCGCGTTGCTGAAAAACTGTTTTTT
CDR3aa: CASSPRVAEKLFF

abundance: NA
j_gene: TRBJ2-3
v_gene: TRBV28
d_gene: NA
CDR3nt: TGTGCCAGCAACTTCGCGGGAAACACAGATACGCAGTATTTT
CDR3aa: CASNFAGNTDTQYF

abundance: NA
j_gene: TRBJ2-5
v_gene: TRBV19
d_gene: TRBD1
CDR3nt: TGTGCCAGTACCGGGACAGCAAAAGAGACCCAGTACTTC
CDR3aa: CASTGTAKETQYF